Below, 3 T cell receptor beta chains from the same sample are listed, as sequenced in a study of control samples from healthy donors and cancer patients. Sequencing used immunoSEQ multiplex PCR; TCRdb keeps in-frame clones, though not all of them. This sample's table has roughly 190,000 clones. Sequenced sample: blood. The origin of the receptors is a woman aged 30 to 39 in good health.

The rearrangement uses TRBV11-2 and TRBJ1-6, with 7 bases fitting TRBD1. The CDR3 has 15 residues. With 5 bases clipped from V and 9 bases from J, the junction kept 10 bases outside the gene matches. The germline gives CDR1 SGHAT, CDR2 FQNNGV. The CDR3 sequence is CASSQNDRVPSPLHF. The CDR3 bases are TGTGCCAGCAGCCAAAATGACAGGGTGCCTTCACCCCTCCACTTT.

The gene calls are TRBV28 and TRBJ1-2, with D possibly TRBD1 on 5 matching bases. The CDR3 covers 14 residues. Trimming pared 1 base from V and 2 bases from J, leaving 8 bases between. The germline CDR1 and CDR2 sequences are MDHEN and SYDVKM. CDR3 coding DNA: TGTGCCAGCAGTTTATTACAGGAGAACTATGGCTACACCTTC. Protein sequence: CASSLLQENYGYTF.

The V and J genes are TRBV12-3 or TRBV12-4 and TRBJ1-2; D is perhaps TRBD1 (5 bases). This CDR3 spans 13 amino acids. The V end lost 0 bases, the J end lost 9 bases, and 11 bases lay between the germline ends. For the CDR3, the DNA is TGTGCCAGCAGTTTAGCGCAGGGAATCCGCTACACCTTC. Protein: CASSLAQGIRYTF.